The TCR beta chain under discussion was sequenced for a study of technical replicates of blood from several donors. Here immunoSEQ multiplex PCR was the method, and the copy in TCRdb shows in-frame clones only, minus some. The sample includes under 100,000 clones, approximately 86% of them seen just once. Trimming removed 6 bases from V and 3 bases from J; junction bases left unmatched: 10. The CDR3 runs to 15 residues. Germline V CDR1 and CDR2: KGHSH, LQKENI. The sample taken for sequencing was PBMCs. The J gene is TRBJ2-5, the V gene TRBV18; 7 positions agree with TRBD1. The TCR sequence derives from a human donor in good health. Some clones in this sample may be carry-over from other donors' samples. The CDR3 sequence: CASSEGRDSKETQYF. The CDR3 DNA reads as TGTGCCAGCTCGGAAGGCCGGGACAGCAAAGAGACCCAGTACTTC.